The T cell receptor (beta chain) described here comes from a study of T cell responses to AZD1222 COVID-19 vaccine. Study results and limitations: Donors were chiefly white British, with a greater number of females, and clonal diversity was perhaps underestimated.

The CDR3 spans 15 residues. The ends were cut back, 3 bases at V and 7 bases at J, with 13 bases in the middle. From germline, CDR1 is KGHSH and CDR2 LQKENI. For this clone: Its antigen is undetermined.

Assay: immunoSEQ multiplex PCR; the TCRdb copy retains only in-frame clones and omits some. The sample lists around 220,000 clones, around 94% occurring once. The V call is TRBV18, the J call TRBJ1-6, with D perhaps TRBD1 (6 bases). Material: peripheral blood, obtained 28 days after the second dose of the MenACWY control vaccine. This clonotype was obtained from an adult who received the MenACWY meningococcal vaccine as a control. In DNA form, the CDR3 reads TGTGCCAGCTCACCCGCCCTGGGGGCCAATTCACCCCTCCACTTT. It translates to CASSPALGANSPLHF. Together with reference TRBV18 and TRBJ1-6, the CDR3 gives the full variable domain: NAGVMQNPRHLVRRRGQEARLRCSPMKGHSHVYWYRQLPEEGLKFMVYLQKENIIDESGMPKERFSAEFPKEGPSILRIQQVVRGDSAAYFCASSPALGANSPLHFGNGTRLTVT.